The T cell receptor beta chain under discussion was sequenced for a study of blood T cell repertoires in COVID-19. As for the study in general: The United States, Italy and Spain were the sources of the acute and convalescent COVID-19 samples.

Germline V gene lookup returns CDR1 MNHNS and CDR2 SASEGT. The CDR3 covers 14 residues. Trimming shortened V by 1 base and J by 1 base, and 7 bases separated the two germline ends. Data came from immunoSEQ multiplex PCR; TCRdb stores just in-frame clones and leaves some out. This repertoire shows roughly 53,000 clones, about 85% found once; its top ten account for 13% to 15%. The chain carries TRBV6-1 and TRBJ1-1; no definite D call. The sample comprised peripheral blood. This sequence originates from a human donor in a cohort sampled during active COVID-19. The CDR3: CASSEVTANTEAFF. The CDR3 nucleotides are TGTGCCAGCAGTGAAGTAACAGCGAACACTGAAGCTTTCTTT.